Following are 32 T cell receptor beta chains from one sample sequenced in a study of cytomegalovirus exposure and HLA in healthy donors. PCR amplification relied on 60 Vbeta primers (plus 13 Jbeta primers). The assay was immunoSEQ multiplex PCR, and TCRdb's table has in-frame clones only and misses some. The sample lists roughly 200,000 clones, 75% to 85% seen once, with less than 2.5% in the top ten. The sample comprised PBMCs. These receptors originate from a woman aged 45-65 years in good health and CMV-seronegative.

The rearrangement uses TRBV6-6 and TRBJ1-1; 8 nucleotides match TRBD1. V dropped 5 bases and J dropped 12; count of bases not matched to a gene: 5. The CDR3 has 11 amino acids. Germline-derived CDR1 and CDR2 are MNHNY and SVGAGI (reference sequence). CDR3 sequence (DNA): TGTGCCAGCAGTGTCAGGGGGCAAACTTTCTTT. It specifies CASSVRGQTFF.

The J gene is TRBJ1-1, the V gene TRBV19; TRBD1 is a possible D gene (5 bases). V gave up 4 bases and J gave up 4 bases, with 10 bases separating them. The CDR3 contains 13 residues. Germline-derived CDR1 and CDR2 are LNHDA and SQIVND (reference sequence). The CDR3 nucleotides read TGTGCCAGTAGTACGCAGGGATCCACTGAAGCTTTCTTT. It is translated as CASSTQGSTEAFF.

This chain joins TRBV25-1 and TRBJ2-3, with D possibly being TRBD2 (5 bases). CDR3 length: 15 amino acids. The germline gives CDR1 MGHDK, CDR2 SYGVNS. Deletions cut 6 bases from V and 1 base from J, with 14 bases between. CDR3 DNA sequence: TGTGCCAGCAGAAGTGGACTTACACGCACAGATACGCAGTATTTT. This sequence encodes CASRSGLTRTDTQYF.

This chain uses TRBV4-1 with TRBJ1-4; 12 positions agree with TRBD1. The CDR3 sequence is 16 residues long. V trimming: 4 bases; J trimming: 7 bases; junction bases outside the gene matches: 7. Germline loops: CDR1 MGHRA, CDR2 YSYEKL. The CDR3 spells CASSLRDRGRSEKLFF. DNA for the CDR3: TGCGCCAGCAGCCTCCGGGACAGGGGGCGTTCTGAAAAACTGTTTTTT.

V gene TRBV30 combines with J gene TRBJ1-1; 7 positions agree with TRBD1. The CDR3 is 12 amino acids. Per germline, CDR1 GTSNPN and CDR2 SVGIG (reference sequence). V dropped 5 bases and J dropped 5; count of bases not matched to a gene: 5. The CDR3 region is CAWAGGWTEAFF. For the CDR3, the DNA is TGTGCCTGGGCAGGGGGTTGGACTGAAGCTTTCTTT.

CDR3 nucleotides: TGTGCCAGCAGCTTCTCCCTAGCGGGAGATTACGAGCAGTACTTC. Translation gives CASSFSLAGDYEQYF. The chain couples TRBV5-6 to TRBJ2-7; 10 bases are a match to TRBD2. The V gene's germline CDR1 is SGHDT and CDR2 YYEEEE. This CDR3 is 15 amino acids long. Trimming cost V 2 bases and J 4 bases; bases outside gene matches: 6.

The rearrangement uses TRBV27 and TRBJ2-3; 12 bases match TRBD2. The CDR3 runs 19 residues. V trimming: 4 bases; J trimming: 4 bases; junction bases outside the gene matches: 15. The V gene's germline CDR1 is MNHEY and CDR2 SMNVEV (reference sequence). The CDR3, as DNA: TGTGCCAGCAGTTCGTGGGACGGACTAGCGGGACGCGTTTCAGATACGCAGTATTTT. The encoded protein is CASSSWDGLAGRVSDTQYF.

The chain joins TRBV4-3 to TRBJ2-3, with a tentative D call TRBD2 (5 bases). The germline V gene has CDR1 LGHNA and CDR2 YSLEER. Trimming cost V 0 bases and J 2 bases, with 15 bases left between them. The CDR3 covers 17 residues. In DNA, the CDR3 is TGCGCCAGCAGCCAAGAAGGCCCGACTACCTCCACAGATACGCAGTATTTT. Translating it yields CASSQEGPTTSTDTQYF.

The chain links TRBV19 to TRBJ2-1, with TRBD1 as a possible D gene (5 bases). With 6 bases removed from V and 3 bases from J, the gap between germline ends came to 9 bases. The CDR3 consists of 13 residues. Germline assignment: CDR1 LNHDA and CDR2 SQIVND (reference sequence). CDR3 region: CASSSQGYNEQFF. The DNA of the CDR3 is TGTGCCAGTAGCAGTCAGGGCTACAATGAGCAGTTCTTC.

The genes are TRBV27 and TRBJ1-5; possibly TRBD1 for D (5 bases). Germline V CDR1 and CDR2: MNHEY, SMNVEV (reference sequence). The CDR3 length is 14 residues. Trimming shortened V by 3 bases and J by 7 bases, and 13 bases separated the two germline ends. The CDR3 here is CASSLGRIKQPQHF. The CDR3 region has the DNA TGTGCCAGCAGTTTGGGGCGGATCAAACAGCCCCAGCATTTT.

V is TRBV30 and J is TRBJ2-6, with TRBD1 as a possible D gene (5 bases). This CDR3 is 14 amino acids long. Trimming left V 7 bases short and J 0 bases short, with 10 bases between. The germline gives CDR1 GTSNPN, CDR2 SVGIG (reference sequence). The CDR3 DNA reads as TGTGCCTTCTCAGGGTTCTCTGGGGCCAACGTCCTGACTTTC. This gives the protein CAFSGFSGANVLTF.

V usage is TRBV6-5 and J usage is TRBJ2-7, with 12 nucleotides matching TRBD1. Germline V gene sequence: CDR1 MNHEY, CDR2 SVGAGI. The CDR3 is 15 amino acids. V lost 4 bases, J lost 2 bases, and 3 bases stayed unmatched. The CDR3 nucleotides read TGTGCCAGCAGTTGGGACAGGGGGCCGCCCTACGAGCAGTACTTC. It specifies CASSWDRGPPYEQYF.

The CDR3 DNA sequence: TGTGCCAGCAGTGAAGGGACTCTTTTCTACAATGAGCAGTTCTTC. Translating it yields CASSEGTLFYNEQFF. The chain couples TRBV25-1 to TRBJ2-1; possibly TRBD2 for D (6 bases). The V gene lost 2 bases and the J gene lost 3 bases, with 11 bases spanning the gap. CDR3 length: 15 residues. Germline CDR1 is MGHDK and CDR2 is SYGVNS.

Here the CDR3 reads CASSKGDRGNQPQHF. The CDR3 DNA is TGTGCCAGCAGCAAAGGGGACAGAGGAAATCAGCCCCAGCATTTT. The chain employs TRBV5-5 and TRBJ1-5, with TRBD1 identical over 7 bases. The germline CDR1 and CDR2 sequences are SGHKS and YYEKEE (reference sequence). The junction had 8 bases not matched to a gene; V was cut back by 4 bases and J by 4 bases. CDR3 length: 15 residues.

This rearrangement joins TRBV19 to TRBJ2-6; TRBD1 matches 12 bases. Germline V gene data show CDR1 as LNHDA and CDR2 as SQIVND (reference sequence). This CDR3 is 18 amino acids long. V lost 4 bases to trimming and J lost 4 bases; unmatched junction nucleotides: 8. CDR3 nucleotides: TGTGCCAGTAGTACCCGGGACAGGGGGCGCATCGGGGCCAACGTCCTGACTTTC. Amino acids: CASSTRDRGRIGANVLTF. The variable domain in full, completed from reference TRBV19 and TRBJ2-6, reads DGGITQSPKYLFRKEGQNVTLSCEQNLNHDAMYWYRQDPGQGLRLIYYSQIVNDFQKGDIAEGYSVSREKKESFPLTVTSAQKNPTAFYLCASSTRDRGRIGANVLTFGAGSRLTVL.

The V call is TRBV28, the J call TRBJ2-3, with D possibly matching TRBD2 (6 bases). V was pared by 7 bases and J by 4 bases, with 12 bases between. This CDR3 has 13 amino acids. Looked up from germline, CDR1 is MDHEN and CDR2 is SYDVKM. The CDR3 region has the DNA TGTGCCAGCATGGGGGGATTCCCAGATACGCAGTATTTT. Encoded protein: CASMGGFPDTQYF.

This clone was detected once. The chain carries TRBV5-8 and TRBJ2-1; D unclear. V shed 4 bases and J shed 3 bases, with 14 bases lying between them. Germline loops: CDR1 SGHTS, CDR2 YDEGEE. This CDR3 is built from 15 residues. The DNA of the CDR3 is TGTGCCAGCAGCCCCCCGACAATCCACTACAATGAGCAGTTCTTC. Encoded protein: CASSPPTIHYNEQFF.

This clone was seen a handful of times. The chain recombines TRBV19 with TRBJ1-3; D call uncertain. V dropped 6 bases and J dropped 2 bases, with 11 bases sitting between them. Germline values: CDR1 LNHDA, CDR2 SQIVND (reference sequence). The CDR3 is 14 amino acids. CDR3 protein: CASRSERTGNTIYF. The CDR3 DNA is TGTGCCAGTAGATCAGAACGAACTGGAAACACCATATATTTT.

The genes are TRBV28 and TRBJ2-1, with D perhaps matching TRBD2 (7 bases). Germline V gives CDR1 MDHEN, CDR2 SYDVKM. The germline V and J ends were trimmed by 5 bases and 6 bases, with 20 bases remaining between them. The CDR3 consists of 16 residues. In nucleotides, the CDR3 is TGTGCCAGCAGTCGCCTTACAGGGCGCGGGGGCAATGAGCAGTTCTTC. It codes for CASSRLTGRGGNEQFF.

In its sample, this clone was seen a few times. The chain combines TRBV4-2 with TRBJ2-7, with 14 bases that match TRBD2. The CDR3 loop spans 16 amino acids. The ends lost 3 bases at V and 1 base at J; junction bases unmatched: 2. Germline values: CDR1 LGHNA, CDR2 YNFKEQ. Here the CDR3 DNA reads TGTGCCAGCAGCCAGGGACTAGCGGGAGCGTCCTACGAGCAGTACTTC. It specifies CASSQGLAGASYEQYF.

This clone has a single count. The rearrangement joins TRBV7-2 to TRBJ2-7, with a tentative D call TRBD1 (6 bases). This CDR3 contains 16 residues. V was cut by 3 bases and J by 3 bases, with 18 bases left in between. Germline V gene lookup returns CDR1 SGHTA and CDR2 FQGNSA. The CDR3 protein is CASSFTSSGHRYEQYF. The CDR3 bases are TGTGCCAGCAGCTTTACATCCTCGGGACACCGCTACGAGCAGTACTTC.

The gene calls are TRBV5-1 and TRBJ1-1; D ambiguous. V lost 4 bases and J lost 4, with 17 bases in between. This CDR3 region has 15 residues. CDR1 is SGHRS, CDR2 YFSETQ, per germline. CDR3 DNA: TGCGCCAGCAGCACCCGCCTGATGGGGAGCACTGAAGCTTTCTTT. It translates to CASSTRLMGSTEAFF.

The chain is built from TRBV6-6 and TRBJ2-7; 8 bases align to TRBD1. This CDR3 is 15 amino acids long. With V trimmed by 6 bases and J by 0 bases, 7 bases remained unmatched. Germline assignment: CDR1 MNHNY and CDR2 SVGAGI (reference sequence). The CDR3, as DNA: TGTGCCAGCAGATATGGGACAGGACCCTCCTACGAGCAGTACTTC. As protein: CASRYGTGPSYEQYF.

The chain has TRBV27 and TRBJ2-7; 13 bases line up with TRBD2. The V gene end was trimmed by 8 bases and the J gene end by 8 bases; junction bases not matched to a gene: 6. The CDR3 has 13 amino acids. Germline V gene sequence: CDR1 MNHEY, CDR2 SMNVEV (reference sequence). The DNA of the CDR3 is TGTGCCAGCCGTACTAGCGGGAGGGCCAAGCAGTACTTC. As protein: CASRTSGRAKQYF.

The rearrangement links TRBV7-9 to TRBJ1-2, with unresolved D. Trimming took off 3 bases at V and 5 bases at J, with 13 bases between the two ends. CDR1 SEHNR and CDR2 FQNEAQ come from the germline V gene (reference sequence). The CDR3 length is 14 residues. CDR3 nucleotides: TGTGCCAGCAGCTTTGAGGATGGCTCATATGGCTACACCTTC. Residues: CASSFEDGSYGYTF.

The table lists this clone with a few counts. V gene TRBV6-5 combines with J gene TRBJ1-1, with TRBD1 matching 7 bases. Germline V gene lookup returns CDR1 MNHEY and CDR2 SVGAGI. V lost 6 bases and J lost 3; bases outside the gene matches: 10. The CDR3 has 15 residues. The CDR3 nucleotides are TGTGCCAGCAGCATAGTATCCACAGGGGACACTGAAGCTTTCTTT. It is translated as CASSIVSTGDTEAFF.

V is TRBV7-2 and J is TRBJ2-1, with D maybe TRBD2 (5 bases). V lost 1 base and J lost 0, with 10 bases in between. Germline values: CDR1 SGHTA, CDR2 FQGNSA. The CDR3 is made up of 16 amino acids. The CDR3, as DNA: TGTGCCAGCAGCTTAGTGGGTCGGGGCTCCTACAATGAGCAGTTCTTC. Protein product: CASSLVGRGSYNEQFF.

The chain couples TRBV5-4 to TRBJ1-1; D perhaps matches TRBD1 (5 bases). V dropped 4 bases and J dropped 8 bases, with 24 bases sitting between them. From germline, CDR1 is SGHNT and CDR2 YYREEE (reference sequence). CDR3 size: 16 residues. CDR3 DNA sequence: TGTGCCAGCAGCGCCGCAGAAGACAGAAAACCTTTAGAAGCTTTCTTT. Protein product: CASSAAEDRKPLEAFF.

This chain connects TRBV28 to TRBJ2-7; 8 nucleotides match TRBD2. This CDR3 has 16 amino acids. The V gene end was trimmed by 7 bases and the J gene end by 2 bases; junction bases not matched to a gene: 13. The germline gives CDR1 MDHEN, CDR2 SYDVKM. The CDR3: CASTSRGGRGPYEQYF. The DNA for the CDR3 is TGTGCCAGCACCTCACGGGGGGGCAGGGGCCCCTACGAGCAGTACTTC.

The chain recombines TRBV18 with TRBJ1-1; 8 positions agree with TRBD1. Losses at the gene ends were 0 bases for V and 1 base for J; bases not matched to a gene: 1. CDR3 length: 15 amino acids. The V gene's germline CDR1 is KGHSH and CDR2 LQKENI. CDR3 amino acids: CASSPPQGANTEAFF. CDR3 nucleotide sequence: TGTGCCAGCTCACCACCCCAGGGGGCGAACACTGAAGCTTTCTTT.

The CDR3 DNA follows: TGTGCCAGCAGTTCCGACAACACAGATACGCAGTATTTT. This sequence encodes CASSSDNTDTQYF. The chain uses TRBV28 and TRBJ2-3; D not certain. Between the trimmed V and J ends, which lost 4 bases and 2 bases, there was a span of 7 bases. Germline CDR1 is MDHEN and CDR2 is SYDVKM. The CDR3 extends over 13 amino acids.

This rearrangement joins TRBV30 to TRBJ1-1, with TRBD1 matching over 7 bases. CDR3 length: 15 residues. With 3 bases clipped from V and 4 bases from J, the junction kept 11 bases outside the gene matches. Germline CDR1 reads GTSNPN; CDR2 reads SVGIG (reference sequence). CDR3 loop: CAWRSYRGVGTEAFF. The CDR3 DNA follows: TGTGCCTGGAGGTCCTACAGGGGAGTGGGCACTGAAGCTTTCTTT.